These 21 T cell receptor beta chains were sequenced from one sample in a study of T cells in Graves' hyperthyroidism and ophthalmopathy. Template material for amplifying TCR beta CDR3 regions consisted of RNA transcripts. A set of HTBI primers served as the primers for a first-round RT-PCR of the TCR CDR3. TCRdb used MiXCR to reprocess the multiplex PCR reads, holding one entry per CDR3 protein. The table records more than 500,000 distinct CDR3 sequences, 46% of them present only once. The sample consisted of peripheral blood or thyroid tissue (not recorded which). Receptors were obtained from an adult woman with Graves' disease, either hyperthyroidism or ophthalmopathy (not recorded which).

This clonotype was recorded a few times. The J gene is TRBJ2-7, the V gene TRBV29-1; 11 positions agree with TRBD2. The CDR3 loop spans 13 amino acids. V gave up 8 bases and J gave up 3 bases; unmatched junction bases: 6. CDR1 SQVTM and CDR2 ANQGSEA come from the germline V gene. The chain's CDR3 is CSFVAGGIYEQYF. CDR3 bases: TGCAGCTTTGTAGCGGGAGGGATCTACGAGCAGTACTTC.

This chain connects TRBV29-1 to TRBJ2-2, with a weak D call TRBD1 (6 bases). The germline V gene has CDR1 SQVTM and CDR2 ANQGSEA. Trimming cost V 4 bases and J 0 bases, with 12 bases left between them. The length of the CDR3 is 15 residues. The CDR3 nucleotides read TGCAGCGTTGTGACCGGGACATCGAACACCGGGGAGCTGTTTTTT. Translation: CSVVTGTSNTGELFF.

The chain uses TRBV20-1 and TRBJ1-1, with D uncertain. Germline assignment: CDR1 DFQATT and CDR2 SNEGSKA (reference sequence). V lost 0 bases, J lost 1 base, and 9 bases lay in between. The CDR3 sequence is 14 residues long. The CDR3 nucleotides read TGCAGTGCTAGAGATTTGGCAAAGAACACTGAAGCTTTCTTT. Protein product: CSARDLAKNTEAFF.

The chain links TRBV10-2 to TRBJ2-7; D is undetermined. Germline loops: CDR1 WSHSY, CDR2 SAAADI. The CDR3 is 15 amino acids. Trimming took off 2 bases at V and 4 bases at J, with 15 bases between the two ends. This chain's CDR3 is CASSELDRVFYEQYF. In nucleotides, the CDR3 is TGCGCCAGCAGTGAGCTGGATCGGGTCTTTTACGAGCAGTACTTC.

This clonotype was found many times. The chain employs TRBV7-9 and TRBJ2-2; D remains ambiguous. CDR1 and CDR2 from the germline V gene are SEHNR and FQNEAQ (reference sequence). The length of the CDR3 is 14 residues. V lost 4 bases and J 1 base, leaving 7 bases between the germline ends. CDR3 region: CASSWTGNTGELFF. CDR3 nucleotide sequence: TGTGCCAGCAGCTGGACGGGGAACACCGGGGAGCTGTTTTTT.

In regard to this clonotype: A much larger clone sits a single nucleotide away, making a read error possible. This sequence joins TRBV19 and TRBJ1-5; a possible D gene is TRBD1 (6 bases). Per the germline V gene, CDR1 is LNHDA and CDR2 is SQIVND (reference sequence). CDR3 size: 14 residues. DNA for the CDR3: TGTGCCAGTGGTATAGACAGGAGCAATCAGCCCCAGCATTTT. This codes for CASGIDRSNQPQHF.

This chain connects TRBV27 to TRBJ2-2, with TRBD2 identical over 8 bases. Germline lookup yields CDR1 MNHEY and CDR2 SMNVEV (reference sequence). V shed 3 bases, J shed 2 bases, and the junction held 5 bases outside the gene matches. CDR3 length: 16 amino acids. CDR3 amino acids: CASSLWLAGNTGELFF. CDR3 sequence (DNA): TGTGCCAGCAGTTTGTGGCTAGCGGGCAACACCGGGGAGCTGTTTTTT.

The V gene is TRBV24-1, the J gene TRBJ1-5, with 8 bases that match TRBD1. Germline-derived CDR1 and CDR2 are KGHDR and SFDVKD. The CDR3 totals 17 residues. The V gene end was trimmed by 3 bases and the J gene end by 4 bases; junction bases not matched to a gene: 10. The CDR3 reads CATSDGGQDTGNQPQHF. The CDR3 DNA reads TGTGCCACCAGTGATGGGGGACAGGACACGGGGAATCAGCCCCAGCATTTT.

CDR3 coding DNA: TGTGCCACCAGTGAAGAGGGGGCGGGTCAGCCCCAGCATTTT. Encoded protein: CATSEEGAGQPQHF. This chain links TRBV24-1 with TRBJ1-5; 7 nucleotides agree with TRBD1. Germline V gene lookup returns CDR1 KGHDR and CDR2 SFDVKD. Trimming took 4 bases from V and 6 from J; bases not matched to a gene: 5. The CDR3 has 14 residues.

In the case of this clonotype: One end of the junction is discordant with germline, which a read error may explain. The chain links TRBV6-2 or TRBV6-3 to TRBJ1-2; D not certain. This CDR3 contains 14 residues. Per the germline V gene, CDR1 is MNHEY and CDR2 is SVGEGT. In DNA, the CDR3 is TGTGCCAGCAGTAACTCCGGGCCCTCCTATGGCTACACCTTC. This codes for CASSNSGPSYGYTF.

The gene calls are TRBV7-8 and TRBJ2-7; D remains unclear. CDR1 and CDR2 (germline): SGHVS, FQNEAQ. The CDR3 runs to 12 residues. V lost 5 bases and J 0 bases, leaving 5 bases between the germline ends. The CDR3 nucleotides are TGTGCCAGCAGCGGGTTCTCCTACGAGCAGTACTTC. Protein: CASSGFSYEQYF.

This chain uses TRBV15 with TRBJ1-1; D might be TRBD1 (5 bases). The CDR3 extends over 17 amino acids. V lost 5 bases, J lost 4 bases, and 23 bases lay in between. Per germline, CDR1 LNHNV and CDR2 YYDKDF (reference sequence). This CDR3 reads CATSAWGGGEPFTEAFF. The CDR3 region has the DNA TGTGCCACCAGCGCATGGGGGGGTGGTGAACCGTTCACTGAAGCTTTCTTT.

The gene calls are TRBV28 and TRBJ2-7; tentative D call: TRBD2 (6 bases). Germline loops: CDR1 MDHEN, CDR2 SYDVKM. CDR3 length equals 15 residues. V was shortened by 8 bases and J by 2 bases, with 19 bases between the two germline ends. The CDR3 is CASGSPGDPPYEQYF. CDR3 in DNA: TGTGCCAGCGGAAGCCCGGGAGACCCACCCTACGAGCAGTACTTC.

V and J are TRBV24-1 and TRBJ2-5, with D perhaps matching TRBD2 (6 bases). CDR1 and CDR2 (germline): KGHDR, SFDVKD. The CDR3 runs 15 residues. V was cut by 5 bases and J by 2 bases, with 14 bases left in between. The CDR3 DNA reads TGTGCCACCAGTGGACAGACTAGATCACAAGAGACCCAGTACTTC. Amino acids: CATSGQTRSQETQYF.

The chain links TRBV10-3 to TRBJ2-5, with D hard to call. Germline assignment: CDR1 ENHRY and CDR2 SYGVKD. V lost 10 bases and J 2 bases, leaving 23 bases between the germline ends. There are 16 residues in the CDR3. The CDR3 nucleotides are TGTGCCAGCAGCCGAACGACAACTGTCTTGCAAGAGACCCAGTACTTC. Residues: CASSRTTTVLQETQYF.

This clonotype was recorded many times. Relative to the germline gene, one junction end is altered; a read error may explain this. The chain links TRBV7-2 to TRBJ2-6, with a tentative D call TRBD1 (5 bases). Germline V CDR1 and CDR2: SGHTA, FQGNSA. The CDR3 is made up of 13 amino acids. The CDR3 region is CASSRSGANILTF. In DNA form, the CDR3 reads TGTGCCAGCAGCAGATCTGGGGCCAACATCCTGACTTTC.

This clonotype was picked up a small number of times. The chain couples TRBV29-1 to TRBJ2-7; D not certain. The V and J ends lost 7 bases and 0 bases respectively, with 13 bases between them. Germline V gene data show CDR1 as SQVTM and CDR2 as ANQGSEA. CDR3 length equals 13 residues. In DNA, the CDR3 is TGCAGCGCGGCGGCACCAAACTCCTACGAGCAGTACTTC. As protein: CSAAAPNSYEQYF.

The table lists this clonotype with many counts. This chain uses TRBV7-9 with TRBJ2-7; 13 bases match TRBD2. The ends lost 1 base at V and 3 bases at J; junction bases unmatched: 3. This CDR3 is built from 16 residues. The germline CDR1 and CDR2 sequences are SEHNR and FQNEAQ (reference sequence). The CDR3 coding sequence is TGTGCCAGCAGCTTAGAGTGGACTAGCGGGGGCTACGAGCAGTACTTC. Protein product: CASSLEWTSGGYEQYF.

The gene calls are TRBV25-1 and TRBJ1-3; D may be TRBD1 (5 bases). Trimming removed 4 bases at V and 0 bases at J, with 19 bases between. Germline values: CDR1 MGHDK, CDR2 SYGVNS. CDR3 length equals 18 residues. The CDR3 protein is CASSVGKGRRTSGNTIYF. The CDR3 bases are TGTGCCAGCAGTGTGGGGAAGGGACGACGGACCTCTGGAAACACCATATATTTT.

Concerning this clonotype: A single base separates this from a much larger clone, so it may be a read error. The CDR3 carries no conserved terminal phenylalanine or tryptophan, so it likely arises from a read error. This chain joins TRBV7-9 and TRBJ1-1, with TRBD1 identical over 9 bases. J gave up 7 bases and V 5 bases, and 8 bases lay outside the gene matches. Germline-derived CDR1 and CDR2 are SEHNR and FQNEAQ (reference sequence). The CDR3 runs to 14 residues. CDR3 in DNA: TGTGCCAGCAGCCCCGGACAGGGGAACGGTGAAGCTTTCCTT. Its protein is CASSPGQGNGEAFL.

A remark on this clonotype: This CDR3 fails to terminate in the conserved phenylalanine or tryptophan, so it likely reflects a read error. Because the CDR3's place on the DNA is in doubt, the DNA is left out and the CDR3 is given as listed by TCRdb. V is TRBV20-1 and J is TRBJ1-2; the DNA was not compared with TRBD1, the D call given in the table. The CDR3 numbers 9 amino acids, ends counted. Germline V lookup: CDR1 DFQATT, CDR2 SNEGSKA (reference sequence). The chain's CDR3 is CSARVPLAR.